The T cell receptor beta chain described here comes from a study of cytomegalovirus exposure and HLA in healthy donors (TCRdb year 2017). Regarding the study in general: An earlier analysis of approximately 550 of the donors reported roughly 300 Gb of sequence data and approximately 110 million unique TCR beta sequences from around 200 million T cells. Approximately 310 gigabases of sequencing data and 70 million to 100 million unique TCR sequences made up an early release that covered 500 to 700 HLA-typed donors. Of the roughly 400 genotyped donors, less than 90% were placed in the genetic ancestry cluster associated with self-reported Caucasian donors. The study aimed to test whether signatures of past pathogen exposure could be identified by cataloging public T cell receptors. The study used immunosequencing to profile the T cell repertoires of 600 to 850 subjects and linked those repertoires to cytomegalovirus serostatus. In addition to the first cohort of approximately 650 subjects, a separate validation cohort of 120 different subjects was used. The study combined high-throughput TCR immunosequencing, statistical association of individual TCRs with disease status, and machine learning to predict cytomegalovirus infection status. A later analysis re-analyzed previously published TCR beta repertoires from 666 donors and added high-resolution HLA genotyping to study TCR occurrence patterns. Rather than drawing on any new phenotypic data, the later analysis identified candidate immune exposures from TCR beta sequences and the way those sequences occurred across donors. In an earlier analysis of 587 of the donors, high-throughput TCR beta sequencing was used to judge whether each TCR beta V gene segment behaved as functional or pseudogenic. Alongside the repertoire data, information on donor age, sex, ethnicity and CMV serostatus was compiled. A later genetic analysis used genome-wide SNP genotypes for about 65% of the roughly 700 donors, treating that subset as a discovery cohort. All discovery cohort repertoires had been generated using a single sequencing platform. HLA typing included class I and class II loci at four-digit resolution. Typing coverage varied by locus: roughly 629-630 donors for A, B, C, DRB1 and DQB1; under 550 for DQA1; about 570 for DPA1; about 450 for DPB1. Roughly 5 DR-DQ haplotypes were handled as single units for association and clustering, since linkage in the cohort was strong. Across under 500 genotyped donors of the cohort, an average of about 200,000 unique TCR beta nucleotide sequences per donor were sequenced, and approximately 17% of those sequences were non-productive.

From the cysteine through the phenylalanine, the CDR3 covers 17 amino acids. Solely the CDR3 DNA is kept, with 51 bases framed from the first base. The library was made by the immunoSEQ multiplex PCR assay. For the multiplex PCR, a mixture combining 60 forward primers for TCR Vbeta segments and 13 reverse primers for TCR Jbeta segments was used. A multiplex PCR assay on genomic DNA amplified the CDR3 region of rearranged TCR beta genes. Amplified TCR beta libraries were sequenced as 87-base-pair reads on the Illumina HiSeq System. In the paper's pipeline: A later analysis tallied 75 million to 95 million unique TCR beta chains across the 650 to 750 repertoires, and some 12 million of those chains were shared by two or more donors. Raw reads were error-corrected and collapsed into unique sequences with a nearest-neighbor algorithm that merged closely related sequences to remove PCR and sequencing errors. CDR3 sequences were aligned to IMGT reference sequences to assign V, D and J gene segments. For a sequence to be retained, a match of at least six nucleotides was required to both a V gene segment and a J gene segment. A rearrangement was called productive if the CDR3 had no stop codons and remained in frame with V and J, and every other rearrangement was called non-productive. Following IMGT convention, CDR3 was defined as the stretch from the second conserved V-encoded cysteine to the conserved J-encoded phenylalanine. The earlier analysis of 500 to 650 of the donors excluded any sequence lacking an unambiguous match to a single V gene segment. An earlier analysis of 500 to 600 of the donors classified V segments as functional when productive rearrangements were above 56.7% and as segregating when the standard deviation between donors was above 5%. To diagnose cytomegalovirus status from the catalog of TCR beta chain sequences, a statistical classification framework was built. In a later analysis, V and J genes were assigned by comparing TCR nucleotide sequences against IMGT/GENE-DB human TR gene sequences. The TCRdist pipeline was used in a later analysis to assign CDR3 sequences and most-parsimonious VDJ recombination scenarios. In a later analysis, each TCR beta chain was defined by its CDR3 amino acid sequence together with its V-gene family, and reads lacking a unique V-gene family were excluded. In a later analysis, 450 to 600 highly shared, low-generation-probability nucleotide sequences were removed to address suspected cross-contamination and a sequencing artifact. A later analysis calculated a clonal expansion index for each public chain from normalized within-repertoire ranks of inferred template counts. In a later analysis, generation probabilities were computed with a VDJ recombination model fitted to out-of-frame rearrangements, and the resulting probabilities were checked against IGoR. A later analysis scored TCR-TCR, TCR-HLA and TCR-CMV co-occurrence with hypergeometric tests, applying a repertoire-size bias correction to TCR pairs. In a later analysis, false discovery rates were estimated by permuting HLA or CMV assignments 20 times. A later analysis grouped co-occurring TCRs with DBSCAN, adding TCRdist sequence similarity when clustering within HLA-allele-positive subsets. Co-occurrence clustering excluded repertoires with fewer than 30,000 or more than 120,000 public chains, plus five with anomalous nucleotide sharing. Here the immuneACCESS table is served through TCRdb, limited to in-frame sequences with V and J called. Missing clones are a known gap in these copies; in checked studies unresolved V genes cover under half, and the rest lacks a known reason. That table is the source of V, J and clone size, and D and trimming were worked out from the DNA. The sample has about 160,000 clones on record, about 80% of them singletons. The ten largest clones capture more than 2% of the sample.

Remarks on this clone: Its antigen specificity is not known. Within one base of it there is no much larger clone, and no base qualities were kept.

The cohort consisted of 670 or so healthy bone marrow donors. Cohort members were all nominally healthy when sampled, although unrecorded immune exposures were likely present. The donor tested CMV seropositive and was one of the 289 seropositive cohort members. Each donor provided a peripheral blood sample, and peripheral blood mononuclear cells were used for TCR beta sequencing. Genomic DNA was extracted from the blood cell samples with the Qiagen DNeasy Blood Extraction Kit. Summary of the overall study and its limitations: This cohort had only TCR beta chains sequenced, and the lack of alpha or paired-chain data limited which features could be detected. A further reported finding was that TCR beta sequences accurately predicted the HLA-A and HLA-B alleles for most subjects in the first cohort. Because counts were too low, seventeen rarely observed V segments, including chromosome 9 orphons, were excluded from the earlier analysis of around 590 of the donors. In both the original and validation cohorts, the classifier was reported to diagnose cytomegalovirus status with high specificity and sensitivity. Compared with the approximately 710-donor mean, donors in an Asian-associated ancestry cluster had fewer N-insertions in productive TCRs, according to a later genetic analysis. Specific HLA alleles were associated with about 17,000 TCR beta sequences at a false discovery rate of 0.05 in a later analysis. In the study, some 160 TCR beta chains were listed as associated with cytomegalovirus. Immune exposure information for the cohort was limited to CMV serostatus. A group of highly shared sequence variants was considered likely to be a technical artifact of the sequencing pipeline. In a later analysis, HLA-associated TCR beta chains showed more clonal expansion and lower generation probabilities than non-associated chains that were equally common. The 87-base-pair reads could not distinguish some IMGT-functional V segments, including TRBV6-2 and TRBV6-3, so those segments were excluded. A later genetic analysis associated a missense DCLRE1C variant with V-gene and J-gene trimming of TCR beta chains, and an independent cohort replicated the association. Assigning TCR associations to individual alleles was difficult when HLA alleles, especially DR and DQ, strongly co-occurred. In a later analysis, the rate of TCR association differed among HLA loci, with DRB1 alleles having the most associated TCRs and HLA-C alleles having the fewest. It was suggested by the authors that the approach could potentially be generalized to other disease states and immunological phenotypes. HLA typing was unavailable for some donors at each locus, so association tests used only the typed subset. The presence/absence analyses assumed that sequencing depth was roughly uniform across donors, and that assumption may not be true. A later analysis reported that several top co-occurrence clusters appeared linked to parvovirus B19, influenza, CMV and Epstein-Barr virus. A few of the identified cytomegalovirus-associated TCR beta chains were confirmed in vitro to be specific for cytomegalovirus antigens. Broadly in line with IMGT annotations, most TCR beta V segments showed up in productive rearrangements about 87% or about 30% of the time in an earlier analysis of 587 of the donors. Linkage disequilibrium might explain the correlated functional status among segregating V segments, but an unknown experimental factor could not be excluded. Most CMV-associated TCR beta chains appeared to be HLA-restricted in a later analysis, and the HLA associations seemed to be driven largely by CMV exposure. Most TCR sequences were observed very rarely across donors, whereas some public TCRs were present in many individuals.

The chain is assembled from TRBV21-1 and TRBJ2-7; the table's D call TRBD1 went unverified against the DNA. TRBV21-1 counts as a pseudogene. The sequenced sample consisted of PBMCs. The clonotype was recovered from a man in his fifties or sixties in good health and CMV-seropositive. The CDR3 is CASSKAYGQGIHYEQYF. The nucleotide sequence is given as TGTGCCAGCAGCAAAGCGTACGGACAGGGGATACACTACGAGCAGTACTTC.